These 23 T cell receptor beta chains originate from one sample sequenced in a study of blood T cell repertoires in COVID-19. Data came from immunoSEQ multiplex PCR; TCRdb stores just in-frame clones and leaves some out. The sample includes roughly 500,000 clones, approximately 85% of them seen just once. The sequenced sample consisted of peripheral blood. These receptor sequences come from a human donor in a cohort sampled during active COVID-19.

This clone was seen a single time. V usage is TRBV6-5 and J usage is TRBJ2-1; D is perhaps TRBD1 (6 bases). V was shortened by 7 bases and J by 8 bases, with 12 bases between the two germline ends. The CDR3 sequence is 12 residues long. The germline CDR1 and CDR2 sequences are MNHEY and SVGAGI. For the CDR3, the DNA is TGTGCCAGCACCCCCAGGGGAGATGAGCAGTTCTTC. This codes for CASTPRGDEQFF.

The chain combines TRBV24-1 with TRBJ1-2; TRBD1 matches 9 bases. The V gene end was trimmed by 0 bases and the J gene end by 8 bases; junction bases not matched to a gene: 6. Germline CDR1 is KGHDR and CDR2 is SFDVKD. The length of the CDR3 is 15 residues. The CDR3 DNA follows: TGTGCCACCAGTGATTTGACGGACAGGGGCGAGGGCTACACCTTC. This sequence encodes CATSDLTDRGEGYTF.

V is TRBV6-6 and J is TRBJ2-3, with TRBD1 matching over 9 bases. V trimming: 7 bases; J trimming: 8 bases; junction bases outside the gene matches: 10. CDR1 is MNHNY, CDR2 SVGAGI, per germline (reference sequence). There are 14 residues in the CDR3. CDR3 amino acids: CASTELQGAGTQYF. CDR3 in DNA: TGTGCCAGCACGGAATTACAGGGGGCGGGTACGCAGTATTTT.

This clone has only one observation. The chain recombines TRBV27 with TRBJ1-2; D is uncertain. The CDR3 loop spans 15 amino acids. Germline assignment: CDR1 MNHEY and CDR2 SMNVEV (reference sequence). V gave up 2 bases and J gave up 5 bases, with 15 bases separating them. The DNA of the CDR3 is TGTGCCAGCAGTTTAGAGGGTGGACCCCGTTATGGCTACACCTTC. Its translation: CASSLEGGPRYGYTF.

This clone was counted a single time. V and J are TRBV12-3 or TRBV12-4 and TRBJ1-2, with 7 bases that match TRBD1. The CDR3 loop spans 13 amino acids. J gave up 2 bases and V 10 bases, and 7 bases lay outside the gene matches. The CDR3 loop reads CAIRRGGNYGYTF. The DNA of the CDR3 is TGTGCCATTAGGAGAGGGGGCAACTATGGCTACACCTTC.

This clone was seen only once. The J gene is TRBJ2-7, the V gene TRBV30, with D possibly matching TRBD2 (7 bases). Germline CDR1 is GTSNPN and CDR2 is SVGIG (reference sequence). The CDR3 contains 14 residues. V shed 3 bases and J shed 2 bases, with 14 bases lying between them. This CDR3 reads CAWSRGGGPYEQYF. CDR3 nucleotides: TGTGCCTGGAGCCGGGGCGGGGGCCCCTACGAGCAGTACTTC.

Only one count was recorded for this clone. The rearrangement joins TRBV5-6 to TRBJ2-7; 8 nucleotides align to TRBD1. Germline CDR1 is SGHDT and CDR2 is YYEEEE. Trimming at V came to 6 bases and at J to 4 bases, leaving 9 bases not matched to a gene. The CDR3 runs to 14 residues. The CDR3 DNA is TGTGCCAGCACCTTCGGACAGGGTCGATACGAGCAGTACTTC. Protein product: CASTFGQGRYEQYF.

The chain links TRBV7-9 to TRBJ1-1; D is perhaps TRBD1 (6 bases). Germline V CDR1 and CDR2: SEHNR, FQNEAQ (reference sequence). The CDR3 runs to 15 residues. The V and J ends lost 11 bases and 1 base respectively, with 20 bases between them. CDR3 coding DNA: TGTGCCGTTGGCGGGGGCGTTATAGGGAACACTGAAGCTTTCTTT. It yields the protein CAVGGGVIGNTEAFF. The variable domain in full, with the rest retrieved from reference TRBV7-9 and TRBJ1-1, is DTGVSQNPRHKITKRGQNVTFRCDPISEHNRLYWYRQTLGQGPEFLTYFQNEAQLEKSRLLSDRFSAERPKGSFSTLEIQRTEQGDSAMYLCAVGGGVIGNTEAFFGQGTRLTVV.

The V and J genes are TRBV29-1 and TRBJ2-1, with D maybe TRBD1 (6 bases). Germline V gene lookup returns CDR1 SQVTM and CDR2 ANQGSEA. This CDR3 comprises 13 residues. The V end was cut by 5 bases, the J end by 5 bases, with 13 bases between. CDR3 DNA: TGCAGCGTTTGGACAGTACTACACAATGAGCAGTTCTTC. It is translated as CSVWTVLHNEQFF.

CDR3: CASSPSDYYSYNEQFF. The CDR3 nucleotides are TGTGCCAGCAGCCCTTCGGACTACTACTCCTACAATGAGCAGTTCTTC. V and J are TRBV11-2 and TRBJ2-1, with D maybe TRBD2 (6 bases). Germline V lookup: CDR1 SGHAT, CDR2 FQNNGV. The ends were cut back, 5 bases at V and 0 bases at J, with 14 bases in the middle. The CDR3 is made up of 16 amino acids. Using reference TRBV11-2 and TRBJ2-1 for the parts outside the CDR3, the full variable domain is EAGVAQSPRYKIIEKRQSVAFWCNPISGHATLYWYQQILGQGPKLLIQFQNNGVVDDSQLPKDRFSAERLKGVDSTLKIQPAKLEDSAVYLCASSPSDYYSYNEQFFGPGTRLTVL.

This clone is a singleton in its sample. J is TRBJ2-7 and V is TRBV9; a weak D match, TRBD1 (6 bases). The CDR3 has 14 residues. Per the germline V gene, CDR1 is SGDLS and CDR2 is YYNGEE. Trimming stripped 3 bases from V and 5 bases from J, with 15 bases between. The CDR3 protein is CASSAGAPKNEQYF. CDR3 sequence (DNA): TGTGCCAGCAGCGCAGGGGCCCCAAAGAACGAGCAGTACTTC.

The V gene is TRBV5-1, the J gene TRBJ1-5, with D possibly being TRBD1 (5 bases). CDR3 size: 15 residues. Trimming took off 0 bases at V and 4 bases at J, with 11 bases between the two ends. Germline V gene lookup returns CDR1 SGHRS and CDR2 YFSETQ. The CDR3 protein is CASSLEGLINQPQHF. The CDR3 bases are TGCGCCAGCAGCTTGGAGGGACTAATAAATCAGCCCCAGCATTTT.

Remarks on this clone: The same CDR3 arises from other DNA sequences in this sample as well. The chain has TRBV19 and TRBJ2-1, with TRBD2 matching 14 bases. The ends lost 1 base at V and 9 bases at J; junction bases unmatched: 5. Germline lookup yields CDR1 LNHDA and CDR2 SQIVND (reference sequence). The length of the CDR3 is 16 residues. The CDR3 DNA follows: TGTGCCAGTAGTATAGGCGGACTAGCGGGAGGAATTGAGCAGTTCTTC. Translating it yields CASSIGGLAGGIEQFF.

This sequence joins TRBV7-8 and TRBJ2-5; weak D call: TRBD2 (5 bases). The germline gives CDR1 SGHVS, CDR2 FQNEAQ. The CDR3 is 15 amino acids. Trimming took off 1 base at V and 5 bases at J, with 14 bases between the two ends. The CDR3 spells CASSLVTRAKETQYF. In DNA, the CDR3 is TGTGCCAGCAGCTTAGTAACGCGGGCCAAGGAGACCCAGTACTTC.

The count of this clone is one. The chain uses TRBV29-1 and TRBJ2-1; weak D call: TRBD1 (6 bases). The CDR3 is made up of 13 amino acids. Germline-derived CDR1 and CDR2 are SQVTM and ANQGSEA. The V gene lost 5 bases and the J gene lost 3 bases, with 11 bases spanning the gap. CDR3 DNA: TGCAGCGTTTTCCGGGACAACTACAATGAGCAGTTCTTC. Its translation: CSVFRDNYNEQFF.

The rearrangement uses TRBV19 and TRBJ1-1; 7 bases match TRBD1. The CDR3 length is 15 residues. V shed 6 bases and J 5 bases; nucleotides not matched to a gene: 12. CDR1 LNHDA and CDR2 SQIVND come from the germline V gene (reference sequence). CDR3: CASRDRVDRWTEAFF. CDR3 in DNA: TGTGCCAGTAGAGACAGGGTGGACAGATGGACTGAAGCTTTCTTT. The full variable domain, its missing parts supplied by reference TRBV19 and TRBJ1-1, is DGGITQSPKYLFRKEGQNVTLSCEQNLNHDAMYWYRQDPGQGLRLIYYSQIVNDFQKGDIAEGYSVSREKKESFPLTVTSAQKNPTAFYLCASRDRVDRWTEAFFGQGTRLTVV.

The chain is built from TRBV6-5 and TRBJ1-2; tentatively, D is TRBD1 (5 bases). From germline, CDR1 is MNHEY and CDR2 SVGAGI. CDR3 length: 13 amino acids. The V gene lost 6 bases and the J gene lost 7 bases, with 15 bases spanning the gap. CDR3 sequence: CASRTPGGRGYTF. The CDR3 DNA reads TGTGCCAGCAGAACCCCCGGGGGACGTGGCTACACCTTC.

This clone was counted a single time. CDR3 protein: CAILRDTGELFF. As DNA, the CDR3 is TGTGCCATTTTGAGGGACACCGGGGAGCTGTTTTTT. The chain recombines TRBV6-5 with TRBJ2-2; TRBD2 might be the D (5 bases). The V end was cut by 10 bases, the J end by 3 bases, with 9 bases between. CDR1 and CDR2 (germline): MNHEY, SVGAGI. The CDR3 runs to 12 residues.

This chain uses TRBV3-1 (or the pseudogene TRBV3-2) with TRBJ1-2, with D possibly matching TRBD1 (6 bases). This CDR3 spans 15 amino acids. Germline CDR1 and CDR2: LGHDT and YNNKEL (reference sequence). Trimming stripped 5 bases from V and 2 bases from J, with 15 bases between. The CDR3 protein is CASSVSGTPNYGYTF. Written as DNA, the CDR3 is TGTGCCAGCAGCGTCTCCGGGACACCGAACTATGGCTACACCTTC.

This rearrangement joins TRBV30 to TRBJ2-3; 11 positions agree with TRBD2. CDR3 length: 16 residues. Trimming removed 2 bases from V and 2 bases from J; junction bases left unmatched: 6. The germline gives CDR1 GTSNPN, CDR2 SVGIG (reference sequence). The CDR3 bases are TGTGCCTGGAGTACCGGGACTAGCGGAACCACAGATACGCAGTATTTT. Protein: CAWSTGTSGTTDTQYF.

This chain joins TRBV19 and TRBJ1-1, with unresolved D. Per the germline V gene, CDR1 is LNHDA and CDR2 is SQIVND (reference sequence). The length of the CDR3 is 15 residues. Trimming pared 5 bases from V and 0 bases from J, leaving 13 bases between. CDR3 nucleotides: TGTGCCAGTAGTCTCGGAGGACCGGTGAACACTGAAGCTTTCTTT. Translated, it gives CASSLGGPVNTEAFF.

This sequence joins TRBV5-1 and TRBJ1-5, with 8 bases matching TRBD1. The CDR3 is made up of 16 amino acids. Germline V CDR1 and CDR2: SGHRS, YFSETQ. V gave up 0 bases and J gave up 5 bases; unmatched junction bases: 7. CDR3 nucleotide sequence: TGCGCCAGCAGCTTGGACGTGACAGGGGACGATCAGCCCCAGCATTTT. This translates into CASSLDVTGDDQPQHF.

The gene calls are TRBV11-2 and TRBJ2-1; D is uncertain. V lost 0 bases and J lost 1, with 7 bases in between. CDR1 is SGHAT and CDR2 is FQNNGV in the germline V gene. The CDR3 has 15 residues. CDR3: CASSLDKLSYNEQFF. The CDR3 DNA is TGTGCCAGCAGCTTAGATAAATTGTCCTACAATGAGCAGTTCTTC.